This record looks at one T cell receptor beta chain sequence and its context. This CDR3 comprises 14 residues. The ends lost 4 bases at V and 3 bases at J; junction bases unmatched: 6. The V gene's germline CDR1 is SGHRS and CDR2 YFSETQ. Generated by immunoSEQ multiplex PCR, the TCRdb table keeps only in-frame clones and is missing some. This sample has about 68,000 clones, with 60% to 85% found just once. The sample originates from a study of blood T cell repertoires in COVID-19. Overall study: The United States, Italy and Spain provided the acute and convalescent COVID-19 samples. From T cells, B-cell-depleted T cells, or PBMCs came the material, which was cDNA or gDNA.

Sequencing was performed on peripheral blood. The chain joins TRBV5-1 to TRBJ2-7; TRBD1 matches at 8 bases. The clonotype comes from a human donor in a cohort sampled during active COVID-19. The CDR3 DNA reads as TGCGCCAGCAGCCAGGGACAGGCGAGCTACGAGCAGTACTTC. Its translation: CASSQGQASYEQYF.